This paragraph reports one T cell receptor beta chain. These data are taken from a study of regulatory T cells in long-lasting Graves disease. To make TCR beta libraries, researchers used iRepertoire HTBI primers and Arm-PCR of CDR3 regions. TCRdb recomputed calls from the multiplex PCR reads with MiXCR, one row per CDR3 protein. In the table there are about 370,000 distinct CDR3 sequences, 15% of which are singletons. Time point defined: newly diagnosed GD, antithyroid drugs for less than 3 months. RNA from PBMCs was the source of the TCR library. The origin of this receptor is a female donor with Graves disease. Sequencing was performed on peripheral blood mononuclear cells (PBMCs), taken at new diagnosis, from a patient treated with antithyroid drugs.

CDR3 DNA: TGTGCCAGTAGCCTAGGGACGTGGGCCCAGCATTTT. This sequence encodes CASSLGTWAQHF. The chain has TRBV19 and TRBJ1-5, with a weak D call TRBD1 (5 bases). The CDR3 sequence is 12 residues long. Germline CDR1 reads LNHDA; CDR2 reads SQIVND (reference sequence). V was cut by 6 bases and J by 11 bases, with 14 bases left in between.